Shown below are 14 T cell receptor beta chains from a single sample sequenced in a study of blood T cells in healthy people across ages. The use of a sample-barcoded 5' primer and a J-beta primer mix characterized a second PCR of roughly 7 to 12 cycles. Each CDR3 protein gets one entry after TCRdb re-called the 5' RACE reads with MiXCR. The sample consists of 780,000 or so distinct CDR3 sequences, 53% of them appearing once. The sequenced sample was blood. These receptors were obtained from a man older than 75 in good health.

The CDR3 here is CASSPDRAHGGTQYF. DNA of the CDR3: TGTGCCAGCAGCCCGGACAGGGCACACGGGGGGACGCAGTATTTT. The chain employs TRBV3-1 and TRBJ2-3, with D possibly matching TRBD1 (8 bases). Trimming shortened V by 4 bases and J by 9 bases, and 20 bases separated the two germline ends. CDR1 LGHDT and CDR2 YNNKEL come from the germline V gene (reference sequence). This CDR3 has 15 residues.

The DNA for the CDR3 is TGTGCCAGCAGCCCCATAAATACAGGGACCCCACGACCCCAGCATTTT. This encodes CASSPINTGTPRPQHF. The V and J genes are TRBV7-2 and TRBJ1-5; maybe TRBD1 (6 bases). With 5 bases removed from V and 10 bases from J, the gap between germline ends came to 24 bases. Germline assignment: CDR1 SGHTA and CDR2 FQGNSA. The CDR3 has 16 residues.

This clonotype has a single count. The chain has TRBV29-1 and TRBJ2-7; 9 positions agree with TRBD2. There are 14 residues in the CDR3. Germline V gene data show CDR1 as SQVTM and CDR2 as ANQGSEA. V lost 5 bases to trimming and J lost 7 bases; unmatched junction nucleotides: 12. CDR3 sequence (DNA): TGCAGCGTTCCTTTACTAGCGGGTAACGATGAGCAGTACTTC. It encodes CSVPLLAGNDEQYF.

The V and J genes are TRBV3-1 and TRBJ2-4; 9 positions agree with TRBD2. The J call is doubtful: the DNA matches TRBJ2-5 better. There are 13 residues in the CDR3. Germline V lookup: CDR1 LGHDT, CDR2 YNNKEL (reference sequence). The CDR3 DNA reads as TGTGCCAGCAGCCGGACTAGCGAAGAGACCCAGTACTTC. It translates to CASSRTSEETQYF.

The rearrangement joins TRBV7-8 to TRBJ1-2; 8 positions agree with TRBD1. Germline lookup yields CDR1 SGHVS and CDR2 FQNEAQ. The CDR3 loop spans 15 amino acids. V gave up 5 bases and J gave up 4 bases; unmatched junction bases: 9. The CDR3 DNA follows: TGTGCCAGCAGCCAAAGGACAGGGAGTGGCTATGGCTACACCTTC. It codes for CASSQRTGSGYGYTF.

V gene TRBV6-1 combines with J gene TRBJ1-2; the match to TRBD1 covers 8 bases. The CDR3 is made up of 14 amino acids. From germline, CDR1 is MNHNS and CDR2 SASEGT. The junction had 2 bases not matched to a gene; V was cut back by 3 bases and J by 2 bases. The CDR3 reads CASSDRTGNYGYTF. CDR3 sequence (DNA): TGTGCCAGCAGTGACCGGACAGGGAACTATGGCTACACCTTC.

The chain combines TRBV5-1 with TRBJ1-2; D is perhaps TRBD1 (5 bases). Per germline, CDR1 SGHRS and CDR2 YFSETQ. The CDR3 covers 15 residues. With 4 bases removed from V and 5 bases from J, the gap between germline ends came to 18 bases. The CDR3 sequence: CASSLQTDDIYGYTF. DNA of the CDR3: TGCGCCAGCAGCCTTCAGACAGATGACATTTATGGCTACACCTTC.

V usage is TRBV6-2 or TRBV6-3 and J usage is TRBJ2-7; a possible D gene is TRBD1 (6 bases). The better agreement between TRBJ2-5 and the DNA end casts doubt on the J call. Germline CDR1 and CDR2: MNHEY and SVGEGT. The CDR3 covers 16 residues. The CDR3 region has the DNA TGTGCCAGCAGGGGTCGGCAGGGGTCGTGGCAGGAGACCCAGTACTTC. It is translated as CASRGRQGSWQETQYF.

The CDR3 DNA follows: TGCAGTGCTAGTCGAGGGAGGGCCAGTGCAGATACGCAGTATTTT. Its translation is CSASRGRASADTQYF. V is TRBV20-1 and J is TRBJ2-3; the match to TRBD2 covers 7 bases. Germline CDR1 DFQATT, CDR2 SNEGSKA (reference sequence). With V trimmed by 3 bases and J by 4 bases, 10 bases remained unmatched. The length of the CDR3 is 15 residues.

The CDR3 reads CASSLVPRTEAFF. The DNA of the CDR3 is TGTGCCAGCAGCTTGGTTCCCAGGACTGAAGCTTTCTTT. The chain combines TRBV5-8 with TRBJ1-1, with D unclear. Germline V gene lookup returns CDR1 SGHTS and CDR2 YDEGEE. V lost 0 bases and J lost 5, with 8 bases in between. The CDR3 contains 13 residues.

V usage is TRBV7-9 and J usage is TRBJ2-1; TRBD2 matches 8 bases. Trimming at V came to 0 bases and at J to 10 bases, leaving 11 bases not matched to a gene. In germline, CDR1 is SEHNR, CDR2 FQNEAQ (reference sequence). The CDR3 consists of 16 residues. The CDR3 loop reads CASSLAAGAGYREQFF. The CDR3 region has the DNA TGTGCCAGCAGCTTAGCAGCGGGAGCGGGATACAGGGAGCAGTTCTTC.

This clonotype turned up a few times. This chain joins TRBV20-1 and TRBJ1-2; D is uncertain. V lost 0 bases and J lost 3, with 5 bases in between. The CDR3 sequence is 12 residues long. Germline V gene lookup returns CDR1 DFQATT and CDR2 SNEGSKA (reference sequence). CDR3 sequence reads: CSARDVYYGYTF. The CDR3 nucleotides are TGCAGTGCTAGAGATGTTTACTATGGCTACACCTTC.

The J gene is TRBJ2-5, the V gene TRBV5-1; 9 nucleotides agree with TRBD1. The assigned J gene may be wrong: the sequence end matches TRBJ2-7 better. Germline CDR1 and CDR2: SGHRS and YFSETQ. CDR3 size: 16 residues. The CDR3 coding sequence is TGCGCCAGCAGCGCAAATTCACCGGGACAGGGCTCCGAGCAGTACTTC. Encoded protein: CASSANSPGQGSEQYF.

This chain uses TRBV7-9 with TRBJ2-1; TRBD2 matches 9 bases. This CDR3 has 15 residues. Germline V gene lookup returns CDR1 SEHNR and CDR2 FQNEAQ (reference sequence). J lost 10 bases, V lost 5 bases, and 12 bases had no gene match. The DNA for the CDR3 is TGTGCCAGCAGCCCACGACTAGCGGTGACGGGCGAGCAGTTCTTC. The encoded protein is CASSPRLAVTGEQFF.